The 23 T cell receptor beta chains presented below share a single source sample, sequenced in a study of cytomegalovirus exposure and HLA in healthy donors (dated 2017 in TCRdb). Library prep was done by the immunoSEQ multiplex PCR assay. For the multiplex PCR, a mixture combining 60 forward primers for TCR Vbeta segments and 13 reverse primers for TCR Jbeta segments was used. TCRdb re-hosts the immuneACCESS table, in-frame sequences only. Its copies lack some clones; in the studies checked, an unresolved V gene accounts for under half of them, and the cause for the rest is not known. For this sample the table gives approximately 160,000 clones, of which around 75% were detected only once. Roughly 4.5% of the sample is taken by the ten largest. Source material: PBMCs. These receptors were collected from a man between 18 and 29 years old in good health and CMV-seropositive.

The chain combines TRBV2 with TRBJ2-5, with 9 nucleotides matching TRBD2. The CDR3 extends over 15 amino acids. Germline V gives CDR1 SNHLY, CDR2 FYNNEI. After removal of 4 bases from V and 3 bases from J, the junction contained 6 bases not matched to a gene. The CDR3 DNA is TGTGCCAGCAGTGTGATAGCGGGAGTAAAAGAGACCCAGTACTTC. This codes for CASSVIAGVKETQYF.

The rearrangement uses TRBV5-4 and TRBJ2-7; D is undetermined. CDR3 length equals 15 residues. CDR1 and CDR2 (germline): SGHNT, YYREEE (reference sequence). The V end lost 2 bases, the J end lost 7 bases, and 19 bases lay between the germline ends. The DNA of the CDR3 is TGTGCCAGCAGCTTAGATTCCAGCATACTGACAGAGCAGTACGTC. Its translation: CASSLDSSILTEQYV.

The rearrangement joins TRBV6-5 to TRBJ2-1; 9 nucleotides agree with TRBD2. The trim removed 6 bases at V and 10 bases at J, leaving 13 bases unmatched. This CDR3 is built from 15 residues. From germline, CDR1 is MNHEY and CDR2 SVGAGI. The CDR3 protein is CASSAELAGPAEQFF. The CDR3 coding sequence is TGTGCCAGCAGCGCCGAGCTAGCGGGACCCGCCGAGCAGTTCTTC.

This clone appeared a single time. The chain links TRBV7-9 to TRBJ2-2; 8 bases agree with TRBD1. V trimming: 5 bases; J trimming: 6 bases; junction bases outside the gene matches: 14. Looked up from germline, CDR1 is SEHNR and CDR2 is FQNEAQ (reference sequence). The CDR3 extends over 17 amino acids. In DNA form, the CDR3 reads TGTGCCAGCAGCCCTAATGACGGACAGGGAAGATCCGGGGAGCTGTTTTTT. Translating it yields CASSPNDGQGRSGELFF.

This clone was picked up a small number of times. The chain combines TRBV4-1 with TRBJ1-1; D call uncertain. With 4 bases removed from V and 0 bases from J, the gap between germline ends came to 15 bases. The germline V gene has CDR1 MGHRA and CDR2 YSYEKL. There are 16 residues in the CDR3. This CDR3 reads CASSPLPKQVNTEAFF. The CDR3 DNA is TGCGCCAGCAGCCCGTTGCCCAAGCAGGTGAACACTGAAGCTTTCTTT.

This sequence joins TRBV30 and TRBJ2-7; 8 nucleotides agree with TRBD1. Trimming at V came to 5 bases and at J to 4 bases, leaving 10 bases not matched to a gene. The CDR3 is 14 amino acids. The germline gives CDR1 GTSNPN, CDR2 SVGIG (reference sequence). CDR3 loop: CAWEPGTGAYEQYV. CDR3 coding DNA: TGTGCCTGGGAACCCGGGACAGGAGCGTACGAGCAGTACGTC.

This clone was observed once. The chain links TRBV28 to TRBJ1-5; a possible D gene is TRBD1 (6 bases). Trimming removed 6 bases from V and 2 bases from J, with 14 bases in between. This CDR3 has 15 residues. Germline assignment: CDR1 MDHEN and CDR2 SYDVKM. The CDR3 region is CASSKGGRGNQPQHF. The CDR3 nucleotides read TGTGCCAGCAGCAAGGGGGGGCGCGGCAATCAGCCCCAGCATTTT.

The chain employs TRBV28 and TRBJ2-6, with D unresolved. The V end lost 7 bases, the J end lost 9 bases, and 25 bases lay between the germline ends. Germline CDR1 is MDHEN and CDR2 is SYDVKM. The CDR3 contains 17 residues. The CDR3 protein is CASTNDTWQIFINVLTF. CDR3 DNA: TGTGCCAGCACAAACGATACCTGGCAGATATTTATCAACGTCCTGACTTTC.

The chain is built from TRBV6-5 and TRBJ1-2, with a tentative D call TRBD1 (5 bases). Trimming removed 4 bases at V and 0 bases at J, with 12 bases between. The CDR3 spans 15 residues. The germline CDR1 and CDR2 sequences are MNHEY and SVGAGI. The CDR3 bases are TGTGCCAGCAGTTGGCAGGGATCTTCTAACTATGGCTACACCTTC. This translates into CASSWQGSSNYGYTF.

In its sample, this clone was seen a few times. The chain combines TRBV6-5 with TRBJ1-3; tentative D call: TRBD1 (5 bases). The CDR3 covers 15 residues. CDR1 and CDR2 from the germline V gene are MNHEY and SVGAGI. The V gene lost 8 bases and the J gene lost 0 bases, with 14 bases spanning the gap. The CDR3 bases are TGTGCCAGCGGAAAAGGACATACCTCTGGAAACACCATATATTTT. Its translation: CASGKGHTSGNTIYF.

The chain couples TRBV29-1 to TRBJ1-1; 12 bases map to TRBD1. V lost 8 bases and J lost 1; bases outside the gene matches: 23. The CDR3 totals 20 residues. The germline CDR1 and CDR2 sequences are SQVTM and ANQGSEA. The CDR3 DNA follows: TGCAGCCCTGGTGGGGACAGGGGGCTATTTGCGGAAGTTGGGAACACTGAAGCTTTCTTT. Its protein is CSPGGDRGLFAEVGNTEAFF.

CDR3 in amino acids: CASSFSRRAGETQYF. CDR3 DNA: TGTGCCAGCAGCTTCTCGCGCAGGGCGGGGGAGACCCAGTACTTC. The V call is TRBV11-1, the J call TRBJ2-5; TRBD2 is a possible D gene (6 bases). Trimming left V 3 bases short and J 5 bases short, with 16 bases between. The V gene's germline CDR1 is SGHAT and CDR2 FQDESV (reference sequence). The CDR3 is made up of 15 amino acids.

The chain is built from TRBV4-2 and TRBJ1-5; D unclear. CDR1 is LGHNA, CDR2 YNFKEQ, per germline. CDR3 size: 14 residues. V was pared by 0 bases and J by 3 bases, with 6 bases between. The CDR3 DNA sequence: TGTGCCAGCAGCCAAGACAGTCTCAATCAGCCCCAGCATTTT. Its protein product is CASSQDSLNQPQHF.

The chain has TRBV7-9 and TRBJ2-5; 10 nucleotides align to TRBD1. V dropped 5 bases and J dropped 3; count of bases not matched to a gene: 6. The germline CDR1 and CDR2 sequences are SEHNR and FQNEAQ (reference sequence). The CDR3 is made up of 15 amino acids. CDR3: CASSDRQGAKETQYF. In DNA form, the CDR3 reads TGTGCCAGCAGCGATCGACAGGGGGCTAAAGAGACCCAGTACTTC.

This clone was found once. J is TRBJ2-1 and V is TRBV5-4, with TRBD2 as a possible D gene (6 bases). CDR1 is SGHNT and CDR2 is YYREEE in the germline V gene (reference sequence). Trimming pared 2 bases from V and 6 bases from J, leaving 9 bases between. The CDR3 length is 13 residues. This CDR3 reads CASSFPSVNEQFF. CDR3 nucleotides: TGTGCCAGCAGCTTCCCTAGCGTCAATGAGCAGTTCTTC.

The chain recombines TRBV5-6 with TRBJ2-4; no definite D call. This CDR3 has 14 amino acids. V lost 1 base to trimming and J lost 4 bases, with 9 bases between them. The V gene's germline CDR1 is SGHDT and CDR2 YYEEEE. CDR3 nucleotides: TGTGCCAGCAGCTTGCCCGGTCCTAAAAACATTCAGTACTTC. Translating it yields CASSLPGPKNIQYF.

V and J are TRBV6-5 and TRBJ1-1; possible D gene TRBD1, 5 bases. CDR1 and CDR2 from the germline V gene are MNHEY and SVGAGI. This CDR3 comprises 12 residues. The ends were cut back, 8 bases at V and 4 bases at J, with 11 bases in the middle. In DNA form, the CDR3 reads TGTGCCAGCTCCCGGGGGTTCACTGAAGCTTTCTTT. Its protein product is CASSRGFTEAFF.

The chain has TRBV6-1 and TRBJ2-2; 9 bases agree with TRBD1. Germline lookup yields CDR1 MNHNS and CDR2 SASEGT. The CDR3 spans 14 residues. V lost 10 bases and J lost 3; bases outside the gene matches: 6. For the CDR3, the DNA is TGTGCCATATCCGGGACAGGGTACACCGGGGAGCTGTTTTTT. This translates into CAISGTGYTGELFF.

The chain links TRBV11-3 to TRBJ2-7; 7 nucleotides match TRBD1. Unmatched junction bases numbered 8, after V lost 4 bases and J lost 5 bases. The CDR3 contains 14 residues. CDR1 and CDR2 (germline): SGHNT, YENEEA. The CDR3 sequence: CASSSREGGNEQYV. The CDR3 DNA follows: TGTGCCAGCAGCTCACGTGAAGGGGGCAACGAGCAGTACGTC.

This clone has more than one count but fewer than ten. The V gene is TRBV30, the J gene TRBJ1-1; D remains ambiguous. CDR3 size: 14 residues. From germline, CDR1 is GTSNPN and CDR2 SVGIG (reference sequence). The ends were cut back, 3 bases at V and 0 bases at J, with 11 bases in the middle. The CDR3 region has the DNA TGTGCCTGGAGCCTCAGAGGCGTGAACACTGAAGCTTTCTTT. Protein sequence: CAWSLRGVNTEAFF.

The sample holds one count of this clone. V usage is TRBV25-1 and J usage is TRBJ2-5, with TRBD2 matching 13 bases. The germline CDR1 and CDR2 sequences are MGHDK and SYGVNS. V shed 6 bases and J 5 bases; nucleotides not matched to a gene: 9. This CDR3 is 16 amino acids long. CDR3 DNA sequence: TGTGCCAGCAGGGGGGGACTAGCGGGGTCGGCGGAGACCCAGTACTTC. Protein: CASRGGLAGSAETQYF.

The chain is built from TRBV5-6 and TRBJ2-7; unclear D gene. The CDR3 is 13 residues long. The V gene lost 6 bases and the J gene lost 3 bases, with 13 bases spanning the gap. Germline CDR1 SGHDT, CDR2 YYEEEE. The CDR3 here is CASKPYFNYEQYV. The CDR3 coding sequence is TGTGCCAGCAAACCCTACTTTAACTACGAGCAGTACGTC.

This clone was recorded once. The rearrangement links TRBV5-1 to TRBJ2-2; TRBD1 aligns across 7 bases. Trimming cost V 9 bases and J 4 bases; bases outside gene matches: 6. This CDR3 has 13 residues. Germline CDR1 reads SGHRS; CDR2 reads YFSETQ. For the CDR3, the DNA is TGCGCCACTCAGGGGGAGAGCACCGGGGAGCTGTTTTTT. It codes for CATQGESTGELFF.